The present T cell receptor (beta chain) was sequenced within a study of blood T cell repertoires in COVID-19. Background on the study: Specimens from acute and convalescent COVID-19 originated in the United States, Italy and Spain.

Per the original data handling: For nucleated cells, counts were estimated from reference gene primer amplification. Method: immunoSEQ multiplex PCR; TCRdb's copy keeps in-frame clones and lacks some. V, J and clone size derive from that table, while D and trimming were established from the DNA sequence. Among about 300,000 clones listed, 85% to 90% were seen once. V dropped 3 bases and J dropped 5; count of bases not matched to a gene: 7. Germline CDR1 and CDR2: LGHDT and YNNKEL (reference sequence). CDR3 length equals 14 residues. V gene TRBV3-1 (or the pseudogene TRBV3-2) combines with J gene TRBJ2-7, with 7 bases fitting TRBD1. Sequencing was done on a sample of peripheral blood. The clonotype comes from a woman aged 45-65 years with COVID-19, enrolled during active disease. The CDR3 region has the DNA TGTGCCAGCAGCCATACCGGGACAGCGGACGAGCAGTACTTC. The encoded protein is CASSHTGTADEQYF.